The 29 T cell receptor beta chains below all came from one sample that was sequenced in a study of neoadjuvant anti-PD-1 for oral cavity cancer. Specified time point: after neoadjuvant nivolumab, at surgical resection. The table came from immunoSEQ multiplex PCR; TCRdb's copy has only in-frame clones and leaves some out. The sample shows roughly 14,000 clones, 60% to 80% of them seen only once. The sequencing used PBMCs, collected after nivolumab (anti-PD-1) treatment. These receptor sequences come from a person aged 40-85 years with oral cavity squamous cell carcinoma.

In its sample, this clone was seen once. A junction boundary mismatches the germline segment, possibly from a read error. V usage is TRBV7-7 and J usage is TRBJ2-2; perhaps D is TRBD1 or TRBD2 (5 bases each). The CDR3 runs 15 residues. Germline lookup yields CDR1 SSHAT and CDR2 FNYEAQ (reference sequence). The CDR3 nucleotides read TGTGCTAGCAGCCCTCGGGGTGGGGCGGTCGGGGAGCTGTTTTTT. Translating it yields CASSPRGGAVGELFF.

V is TRBV5-5 and J is TRBJ2-7, with 7 bases identical to TRBD1. This CDR3 contains 15 residues. Trimming removed 4 bases from V and 7 bases from J; junction bases left unmatched: 14. Germline CDR1 SGHKS, CDR2 YYEKEE (reference sequence). The CDR3 DNA sequence: TGTGCCAGCAGCGCCTCGGGGACAGCCGTGGGGGAGCAGTACTTC. Protein product: CASSASGTAVGEQYF.

There are a few counts of this clone. The chain combines TRBV13 with TRBJ1-1; possible D gene TRBD1, 5 bases. Germline CDR1 PRHDT, CDR2 FYEKMQ (reference sequence). The CDR3 runs 13 residues. Trimming took off 4 bases at V and 2 bases at J, with 8 bases between the two ends. The CDR3 here is CASSWDRNTEAFF. In nucleotides, the CDR3 is TGTGCCAGCAGCTGGGACCGTAACACTGAAGCTTTCTTT.

The J gene is TRBJ2-7, the V gene TRBV28; TRBD2 might be the D (6 bases). CDR1 MDHEN and CDR2 SYDVKM come from the germline V gene. V lost 7 bases and J 6 bases, leaving 22 bases between the germline ends. This CDR3 is built from 15 residues. In nucleotides, the CDR3 is TGTGCCAGCACTCCCCTTGGGGGGAGCGGTCGCGAGCAGTACTTC. Its translation: CASTPLGGSGREQYF.

V usage is TRBV7-2 and J usage is TRBJ1-5, with 10 bases aligning to TRBD1. V shed 4 bases and J 7 bases; nucleotides not matched to a gene: 4. This CDR3 is built from 14 residues. Germline CDR1 reads SGHTA; CDR2 reads FQGNSA. The CDR3 loop reads CASSSGTGEQPQHF. Here the CDR3 DNA reads TGTGCCAGCAGCTCCGGGACAGGGGAACAGCCCCAGCATTTT. The variable domain in full, with the rest retrieved from reference TRBV7-2 and TRBJ1-5, is GAGVSQSPSNKVTEKGKDVELRCDPISGHTALYWYRQSLGQGLEFLIYFQGNSAPDKSGLPSDRFSAERTGGSVSTLTIQRTQQEDSAVYLCASSSGTGEQPQHFGDGTRLSIL.

Only a few counts were recorded for this clone. The chain is built from TRBV2 and TRBJ1-4, with 7 positions matching TRBD1. The J segment lost 3 bases and the V segment lost 7 bases, leaving 2 bases of the junction unmatched. This CDR3 has 13 amino acids. Germline CDR1 is SNHLY and CDR2 is FYNNEI. The CDR3 DNA is TGTGCCAGCATAGGACAGGCTAATGAAAAACTGTTTTTT. Translating gives CASIGQANEKLFF.

This chain connects TRBV15 to TRBJ2-1; D gene ambiguous. The germline V and J ends were trimmed by 5 bases and 6 bases, with 8 bases remaining between them. This CDR3 is built from 12 residues. Germline CDR1 is LNHNV and CDR2 is YYDKDF (reference sequence). This chain's CDR3 is CATSRQSNEQFF. For the CDR3, the DNA is TGTGCCACCAGCCGGCAGAGCAATGAGCAGTTCTTC.

The CDR3, as DNA: TGTGCCTGGAGCGGGGTAGCCAAAAACATTCAGTACTTC. Amino acids: CAWSGVAKNIQYF. This chain joins TRBV30 and TRBJ2-4; D may be TRBD2 (5 bases). From germline, CDR1 is GTSNPN and CDR2 SVGIG (reference sequence). This CDR3 is 13 amino acids long. V was clipped by 3 bases and J by 0 bases, with 6 bases between them. The full variable domain, rest sourced from reference TRBV30 and TRBJ2-4, is SQTIHQWPATLVQPVGSPLSLECTVEGTSNPNLYWYRQAAGRGLQLLFYSVGIGQISSEVPQNLSASRPQDRQFILSSKKLLLSDSGFYLCAWSGVAKNIQYFGAGTRLSVL.

The chain combines TRBV27 with TRBJ2-1; no clear D. CDR1 is MNHEY, CDR2 SMNVEV, per germline (reference sequence). Trimming shortened V by 2 bases and J by 0 bases, and 8 bases separated the two germline ends. The CDR3 spans 15 residues. In DNA, the CDR3 is TGTGCCAGCAGTTTAAGGGCCAGCTCCTACAATGAGCAGTTCTTC. Its protein product is CASSLRASSYNEQFF.

This clone was recorded a few times. The genes are TRBV5-6 and TRBJ2-7; 9 bases are a match to TRBD2. The CDR3 is made up of 16 amino acids. Germline V gives CDR1 SGHDT, CDR2 YYEEEE. V lost 0 bases to trimming and J lost 2 bases; unmatched junction nucleotides: 6. CDR3 nucleotide sequence: TGTGCCAGCAGCTTGGGCACTAGCGGGTCCACCTACGAGCAGTACTTC. It encodes CASSLGTSGSTYEQYF. Combining the CDR3 with reference TRBV5-6 and TRBJ2-7 gives the whole variable domain DAGVTQSPTHLIKTRGQQVTLRCSPKSGHDTVSWYQQALGQGPQFIFQYYEEEERQRGNFPDRFSGHQFPNYSSELNVNALLLGDSALYLCASSLGTSGSTYEQYFGPGTRLTVT.

This chain links TRBV7-6 with TRBJ2-7; 9 positions match TRBD1. Trimming took 5 bases from V and 2 from J; bases not matched to a gene: 10. This CDR3 has 16 residues. Germline V CDR1 and CDR2: SGHVS, FNYEAQ. The CDR3, as DNA: TGTGCCAGCAGCCTGGGACAGGGCTCCGTCACCTACGAGCAGTACTTC. It yields the protein CASSLGQGSVTYEQYF.

This chain links TRBV21-1 with TRBJ2-2. TRBV21-1 is a listed pseudogene. The CDR3 has 15 residues. The CDR3 sequence is CASSKVFQNTGELFF. CDR3 DNA: TGTGCCAGCAGCAAAGTCTTCCAGAACACCGGGGAGCTGTTTTTT.

Here the CDR3 DNA reads TGTGCCAGCAGTCCCGGGACCCTCACAGATACGCAGTATTTT. Translating it yields CASSPGTLTDTQYF. J is TRBJ2-3 and V is TRBV5-6; the D call may be TRBD1 or TRBD2 (5 bases each). The germline gives CDR1 SGHDT, CDR2 YYEEEE. V lost 5 bases to trimming and J lost 2 bases, with 12 bases between them. The length of the CDR3 is 14 residues. The full variable domain, completed using reference TRBV5-6 and TRBJ2-3, is DAGVTQSPTHLIKTRGQQVTLRCSPKSGHDTVSWYQQALGQGPQFIFQYYEEEERQRGNFPDRFSGHQFPNYSSELNVNALLLGDSALYLCASSPGTLTDTQYFGPGTRLTVL.

V usage is TRBV2 and J usage is TRBJ1-1; 8 nucleotides match TRBD1. With 6 bases clipped from V and 4 bases from J, the junction kept 10 bases outside the gene matches. This CDR3 region has 15 residues. Germline CDR1 and CDR2: SNHLY and FYNNEI. CDR3: CASSAQGGWGTEAFF. The CDR3 DNA reads as TGTGCCAGCAGCGCACAGGGGGGATGGGGCACTGAAGCTTTCTTT.

The genes are TRBV7-8 and TRBJ1-5; TRBD1 is a possible D gene (5 bases). CDR1 and CDR2 (germline): SGHVS, FQNEAQ. The CDR3 has 15 residues. V dropped 8 bases and J dropped 2 bases, with 16 bases sitting between them. This CDR3 is CASGDGESRNQPQHF. CDR3 DNA: TGTGCCAGCGGGGACGGGGAATCTCGCAATCAGCCCCAGCATTTT. Supplemented by reference TRBV7-8 and TRBJ1-5, the full variable domain reads GAGVSQSPRYKVAKRGQDVALRCDPISGHVSLFWYQQALGQGPEFLTYFQNEAQLDKSGLPSDRFFAERPEGSVSTLKIQRTQQEDSAVYLCASGDGESRNQPQHFGDGTRLSIL.

The rearrangement joins TRBV30 to TRBJ2-1; 7 bases align to TRBD2. The CDR3 is 17 residues long. The V segment lost 1 base and the J segment 5 bases; nucleotides outside the gene matches: 14. CDR1 and CDR2 from the germline V gene are GTSNPN and SVGIG (reference sequence). The CDR3 region is CAWSGRTGAGEDNEQFF. For the CDR3, the DNA is TGTGCCTGGAGTGGGAGAACGGGCGCGGGAGAGGACAATGAGCAGTTCTTC. Combining the CDR3 with reference TRBV30 and TRBJ2-1 gives the whole variable domain SQTIHQWPATLVQPVGSPLSLECTVEGTSNPNLYWYRQAAGRGLQLLFYSVGIGQISSEVPQNLSASRPQDRQFILSSKKLLLSDSGFYLCAWSGRTGAGEDNEQFFGPGTRLTVL.

The rearrangement joins TRBV6-5 to TRBJ1-1; D is perhaps TRBD1 (5 bases). Germline CDR1 is MNHEY and CDR2 is SVGAGI. The CDR3 sequence is 15 residues long. Trimming took off 5 bases at V and 1 base at J, with 14 bases between the two ends. The CDR3 region is CASSARSGSNTEAFF. Here the CDR3 DNA reads TGTGCCAGCAGTGCTAGATCAGGGTCGAACACTGAAGCTTTCTTT.

This clone has more than one count but fewer than ten. J is TRBJ1-5 and V is TRBV6-5, with D hard to call. Germline CDR1 is MNHEY and CDR2 is SVGAGI. The CDR3 has 12 residues. Trimming stripped 6 bases from V and 4 bases from J, with 7 bases between. The CDR3 coding sequence is TGTGCCAGCAGACAAGGGAATCAGCCCCAGCATTTT. Translating it yields CASRQGNQPQHF.

The chain joins TRBV25-1 to TRBJ2-5; D unresolved. Germline V gives CDR1 MGHDK, CDR2 SYGVNS. This CDR3 spans 14 amino acids. Trimming cost V 0 bases and J 3 bases, with 8 bases left between them. The CDR3 DNA reads TGTGCCAGCAGTGAATACAACAGCAAAGAGACCCAGTACTTC. Its protein product is CASSEYNSKETQYF.

The chain carries TRBV5-6 and TRBJ2-3; TRBD2 matches at 8 bases. With 0 bases clipped from V and 0 bases from J, the junction kept 0 bases outside the gene matches. This CDR3 has 15 amino acids. Germline CDR1 SGHDT, CDR2 YYEEEE. Here the CDR3 DNA reads TGTGCCAGCAGCTTGGGCGGGAGGAGCACAGATACGCAGTATTTT. Protein sequence: CASSLGGRSTDTQYF. The full variable domain, its missing parts supplied by reference TRBV5-6 and TRBJ2-3, is DAGVTQSPTHLIKTRGQQVTLRCSPKSGHDTVSWYQQALGQGPQFIFQYYEEEERQRGNFPDRFSGHQFPNYSSELNVNALLLGDSALYLCASSLGGRSTDTQYFGPGTRLTVL.

This clone was seen just once. The J gene is TRBJ1-5, the V gene TRBV19, with a weak D call TRBD1 (5 bases). The CDR3 runs 14 residues. Germline V CDR1 and CDR2: LNHDA, SQIVND (reference sequence). Deletions cut 3 bases from V and 3 bases from J, with 9 bases between. CDR3 region: CASSILGTNQPQHF. For the CDR3, the DNA is TGTGCCAGTAGTATCTTGGGGACCAATCAGCCCCAGCATTTT.

V is TRBV6-1 and J is TRBJ1-4; 7 bases match TRBD1. The germline V gene encodes CDR1 MNHNS and CDR2 SASEGT. V was clipped by 8 bases and J by 4 bases; unmatched bases: 7. The CDR3 is made up of 14 amino acids. CDR3 nucleotide sequence: TGTGCCAGCGTCACAGGGGACCTTAATGAAAAACTGTTTTTT. Translated: CASVTGDLNEKLFF.

The rearrangement joins TRBV28 to TRBJ2-7; 9 nucleotides align to TRBD2. In germline, CDR1 is MDHEN, CDR2 SYDVKM. The CDR3 is 16 amino acids. The V and J ends lost 5 bases and 3 bases, in that order; junction bases with no gene match: 11. The CDR3 DNA reads TGTGCCAGCAGTCCCCCCGGGACTAGCTTAGGCTACGAGCAGTACTTC. Its translation is CASSPPGTSLGYEQYF.

This sequence joins TRBV7-6 and TRBJ2-1, with 8 positions matching TRBD2. CDR3 length: 14 amino acids. From germline, CDR1 is SGHVS and CDR2 FNYEAQ. With V trimmed by 4 bases and J by 3 bases, 2 bases remained unmatched. CDR3 sequence: CASSSTSVYNEQFF. The CDR3 DNA is TGTGCCAGCAGCTCGACTAGCGTCTACAATGAGCAGTTCTTC.

The chain joins TRBV5-6 to TRBJ2-2, with 10 bases aligning to TRBD2. CDR1 SGHDT and CDR2 YYEEEE come from the germline V gene. The CDR3 covers 16 residues. With 4 bases clipped from V and 3 bases from J, the junction kept 6 bases outside the gene matches. The CDR3 reads CASSNRGLAYTGELFF. In DNA, the CDR3 is TGTGCCAGCAGCAACCGGGGACTAGCGTACACCGGGGAGCTGTTTTTT.

The chain carries TRBV7-6 and TRBJ2-7; no reliable D call. The CDR3 has 13 amino acids. V dropped 4 bases and J dropped 5 bases, with 12 bases sitting between them. The V gene's germline CDR1 is SGHVS and CDR2 FNYEAQ. CDR3 nucleotide sequence: TGTGCCAGCAGCTCGAGGATTAGTAACGAGCAGTACTTC. Translation: CASSSRISNEQYF.

The CDR3 sequence: CASSSVQRNTEAFF. Written as DNA, the CDR3 is TGTGCCAGCAGTTCCGTACAGAGAAACACTGAAGCTTTCTTT. This chain joins TRBV27 and TRBJ1-1; D gene unclear. The CDR3 runs 14 residues. V lost 4 bases to trimming and J lost 2 bases, with 11 bases between them. Germline values: CDR1 MNHEY, CDR2 SMNVEV (reference sequence).

This rearrangement joins TRBV9 to TRBJ2-7, with D maybe TRBD2 (5 bases). Trimming removed 0 bases at V and 0 bases at J, with 7 bases between. Germline V CDR1 and CDR2: SGDLS, YYNGEE. The CDR3 loop spans 14 amino acids. CDR3 loop: CASSVGSGSYEQYF. The DNA of the CDR3 is TGTGCCAGCAGCGTAGGGAGCGGCTCCTACGAGCAGTACTTC.

This clone was recorded a few times. V is TRBV2 and J is TRBJ1-2; D is uncertain. In germline, CDR1 is SNHLY, CDR2 FYNNEI. The CDR3 totals 11 residues. Trimming took 5 bases from V and 5 from J, leaving 6 bases between them. The CDR3: CASSLGYGYTF. The DNA for the CDR3 is TGTGCCAGCAGTCTGGGGTATGGCTACACCTTC.